This T cell receptor (beta chain) was identified in a study of T cell responses to AZD1222 COVID-19 vaccine. The CDR3 contains 15 residues. V was clipped by 2 bases and J by 4 bases, with 15 bases between them. Germline CDR1 GTSNPN, CDR2 SVGIG (reference sequence). Second doses at about 4 or about 12 weeks were pooled. Here immunoSEQ multiplex PCR was the method, and the copy in TCRdb shows in-frame clones only, minus some. The table shows 40,000 to 55,000 clones, with 80% to 90% occurring only once. The starting material was peripheral blood, obtained 28 days after the second AZD1222 dose. This clonotype was obtained from an adult who received the AZD1222 COVID-19 vaccine. This rearrangement joins TRBV30 to TRBJ1-3, with D possibly matching TRBD1 (5 bases). DNA of the CDR3: TGTGCCTGGAGTCGAGGGGTTGGAATCGGAAACACCATATATTTT. Translating gives CAWSRGVGIGNTIYF. Full variable domain (remainder filled in from reference TRBV30 and TRBJ1-3): SQTIHQWPATLVQPVGSPLSLECTVEGTSNPNLYWYRQAAGRGLQLLFYSVGIGQISSEVPQNLSASRPQDRQFILSSKKLLLSDSGFYLCAWSRGVGIGNTIYFGEGSWLTVV.